These T cell receptor beta chains were read from a single sample in a study of radiotherapy plus CTLA-4 blockade in lung cancer. Clones were sequenced by immunoSEQ multiplex PCR, and TCRdb holds only the in-frame ones, with some missing. The sample includes about 60,000 clones, about 80% of them seen just once. Source: peripheral blood, taken from a patient treated with radiotherapy plus ipilimumab. Source of these receptors: a human donor with non-small cell lung cancer who had a partial response to radiotherapy plus ipilimumab. Each CDR3 is given with its conserved first and last residue. Fields, in order: V gene, CDR3 protein.

TRBV28,CASSFGPTEAFF
TRBV6-1,CASQGPLGEKLFF
TRBV30,CAWLTGLDTGELFF
TRBV7-9,CASSLGTGSYEQYF
TRBV27,CASSFASSYEQYF
TRBV6-5,CASSYSEQNTGELFF
TRBV25-1,CASIPTGGETANYGYTF
TRBV6-6,CASSDSDGYTF
TRBV5-1,CASSLAGQGSSYEQYF
TRBV5-4,CASSRGGSGGTYEQYF
TRBV5-4,CASSLRRTDTQYF
TRBV7-2,CASSLVGGFSYEQYF
TRBV18,CASSPPLAGGYNEQFF
TRBV19,CASSPAAGKETQYF
TRBV19,CASSGGRGHEQYF
TRBV7-2,CASSRRRAETQYF
TRBV28,CASRTGVGEQYF
TRBV27,CASSPWGGNEQFF
TRBV27,CASSLSGRTYEQYF
TRBV11-1,CASSHPGFNEQFF
TRBV7-8,CASSDRGGLLDTQYF
TRBV25-1,CASSAGGPETFF
TRBV11-2,CASSLGRGSYEQYF
TRBV9,CASSARSRLSGGYEQYF
TRBV23-1,CATKDRGYEQYF
TRBV7-3,CASSLRGTGQDRANTEAFF
TRBV19,CASSGTGDSPLHF
TRBV11-2,CASSLVQGKTGELFF
TRBV18,CASSPRASGGASTDTQYF